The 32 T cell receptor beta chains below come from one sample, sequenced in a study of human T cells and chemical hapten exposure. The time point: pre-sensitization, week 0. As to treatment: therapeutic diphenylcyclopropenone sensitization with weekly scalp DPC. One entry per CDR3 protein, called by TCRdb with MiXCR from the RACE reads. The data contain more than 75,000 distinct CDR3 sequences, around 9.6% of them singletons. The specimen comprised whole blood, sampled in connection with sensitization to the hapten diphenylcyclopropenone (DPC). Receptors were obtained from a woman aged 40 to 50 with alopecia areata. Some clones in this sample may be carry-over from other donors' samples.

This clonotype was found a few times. In DNA, the CDR3 is TGTGCCAGCAGCCAAGAGAGGACAGGTCGCACTTCCGGGGAGCTGTTTTTT. Its translation: CASSQERTGRTSGELFF. V is TRBV4-2 and J is TRBJ2-2; the match to TRBD1 covers 7 bases. V trimming: 0 bases; J trimming: 6 bases; junction bases outside the gene matches: 10. Germline V gene lookup returns CDR1 LGHNA and CDR2 YNFKEQ. This CDR3 has 17 amino acids.

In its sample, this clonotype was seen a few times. The CDR3 here is CASSRAGTNEKLFF. CDR3 bases: TGTGCCAGCAGCCGGGCAGGGACTAATGAAAAACTGTTTTTT. The chain uses TRBV3-1 and TRBJ1-4; the D gene is possibly TRBD1 (5 bases). Trimming took off 4 bases at V and 2 bases at J, with 8 bases between the two ends. Germline V CDR1 and CDR2: LGHDT, YNNKEL (reference sequence). The CDR3 has 14 amino acids.

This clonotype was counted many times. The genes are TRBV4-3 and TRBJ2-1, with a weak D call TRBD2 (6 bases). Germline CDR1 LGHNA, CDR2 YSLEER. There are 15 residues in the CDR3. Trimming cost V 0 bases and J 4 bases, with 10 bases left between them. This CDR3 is CASSQDRAGYNEQFF. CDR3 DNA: TGCGCCAGCAGCCAAGACCGGGCGGGGTACAATGAGCAGTTCTTC.

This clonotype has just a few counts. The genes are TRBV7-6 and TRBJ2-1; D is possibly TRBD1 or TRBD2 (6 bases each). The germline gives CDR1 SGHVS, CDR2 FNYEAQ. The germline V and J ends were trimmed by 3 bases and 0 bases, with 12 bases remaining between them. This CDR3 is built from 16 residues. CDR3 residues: CASSFKGGSSYNEQFF. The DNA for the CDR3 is TGTGCCAGCAGCTTTAAGGGGGGAAGCTCCTACAATGAGCAGTTCTTC.

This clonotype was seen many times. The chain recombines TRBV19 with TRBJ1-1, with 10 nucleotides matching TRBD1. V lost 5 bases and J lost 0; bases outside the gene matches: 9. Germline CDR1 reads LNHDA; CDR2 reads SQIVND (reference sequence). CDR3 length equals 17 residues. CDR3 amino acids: CASSVYGTGVLNTEAFF. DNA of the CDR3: TGTGCCAGTAGTGTATACGGGACAGGGGTTTTGAACACTGAAGCTTTCTTT.

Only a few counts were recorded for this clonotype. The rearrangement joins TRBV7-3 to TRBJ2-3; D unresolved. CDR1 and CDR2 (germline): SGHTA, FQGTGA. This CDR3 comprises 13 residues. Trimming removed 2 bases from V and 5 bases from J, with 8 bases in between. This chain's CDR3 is CASSLYLEDTQYF. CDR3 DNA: TGTGCCAGCAGCTTATACTTGGAAGATACGCAGTATTTT.

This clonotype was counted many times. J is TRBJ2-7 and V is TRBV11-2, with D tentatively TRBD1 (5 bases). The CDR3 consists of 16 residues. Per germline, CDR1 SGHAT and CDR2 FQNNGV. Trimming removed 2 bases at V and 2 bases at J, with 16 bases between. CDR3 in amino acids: CASSLRGMMGPYEQYF. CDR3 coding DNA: TGTGCCAGCAGCTTAAGGGGCATGATGGGCCCCTACGAGCAGTACTTC.

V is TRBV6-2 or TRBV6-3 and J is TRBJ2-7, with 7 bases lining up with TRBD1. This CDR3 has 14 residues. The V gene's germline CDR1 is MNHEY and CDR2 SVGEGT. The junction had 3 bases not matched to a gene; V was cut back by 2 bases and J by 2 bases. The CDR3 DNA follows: TGTGCCAGCAGTTACCTAGGACAGGCCTACGAGCAGTACTTC. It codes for CASSYLGQAYEQYF.

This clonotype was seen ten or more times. CDR3 region: CASSQAPDEQYF. CDR3 coding DNA: TGCGCCAGCAGCCAAGCGCCGGACGAGCAGTACTTC. The rearrangement uses TRBV4-1 and TRBJ2-7, with D unresolved. From germline, CDR1 is MGHRA and CDR2 YSYEKL. This CDR3 has 12 amino acids. Trimming shortened V by 1 base and J by 5 bases, and 6 bases separated the two germline ends.

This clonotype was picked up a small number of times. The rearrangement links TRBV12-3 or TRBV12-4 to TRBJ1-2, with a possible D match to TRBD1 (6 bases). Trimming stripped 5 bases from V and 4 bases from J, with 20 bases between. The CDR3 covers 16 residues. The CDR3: CASSIPGHDTLYGYTF. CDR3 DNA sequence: TGTGCCAGCAGTATTCCGGGACACGACACCCTCTATGGCTACACCTTC.

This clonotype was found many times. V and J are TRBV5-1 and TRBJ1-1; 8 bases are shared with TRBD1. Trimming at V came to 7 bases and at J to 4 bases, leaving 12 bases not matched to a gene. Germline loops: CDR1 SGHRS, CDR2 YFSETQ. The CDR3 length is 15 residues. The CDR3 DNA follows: TGCGCCAGCGGCGAACAGGGGGGCCCCACCACTGAAGCTTTCTTT. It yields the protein CASGEQGGPTTEAFF.

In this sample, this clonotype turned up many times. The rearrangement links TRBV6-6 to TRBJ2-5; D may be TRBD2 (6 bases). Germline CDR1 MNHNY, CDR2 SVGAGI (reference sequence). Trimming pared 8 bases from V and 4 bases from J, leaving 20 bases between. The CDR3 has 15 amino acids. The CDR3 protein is CASHEPLGAGETQYF. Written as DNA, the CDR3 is TGTGCCAGCCACGAGCCCCTAGGAGCGGGAGAGACCCAGTACTTC.

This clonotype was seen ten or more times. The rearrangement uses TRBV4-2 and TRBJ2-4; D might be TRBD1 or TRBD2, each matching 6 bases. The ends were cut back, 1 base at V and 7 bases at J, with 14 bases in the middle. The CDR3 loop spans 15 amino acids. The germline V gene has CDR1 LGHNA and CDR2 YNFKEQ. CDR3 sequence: CASSQADGGGNIQYF. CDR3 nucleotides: TGTGCCAGCAGCCAAGCGGACGGGGGCGGCAACATTCAGTACTTC.

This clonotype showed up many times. CDR3 coding DNA: TGTGCCAGCAGCTTAATGCGGACTAGCCTCGAGCAGTACTTC. It translates to CASSLMRTSLEQYF. The chain is built from TRBV28 and TRBJ2-7; 8 bases line up with TRBD2. The CDR3 runs 14 residues. The junction had 10 bases not matched to a gene; V was cut back by 6 bases and J by 6 bases. Germline lookup yields CDR1 MDHEN and CDR2 SYDVKM. Complete variable domain (other parts from reference TRBV28 and TRBJ2-7): DVKVTQSSRYLVKRTGEKVFLECVQDMDHENMFWYRQDPGLGLRLIYFSYDVKMKEKGDIPEGYSVSREKKERFSLILESASTNQTSMYLCASSLMRTSLEQYFGPGTRLTVT.

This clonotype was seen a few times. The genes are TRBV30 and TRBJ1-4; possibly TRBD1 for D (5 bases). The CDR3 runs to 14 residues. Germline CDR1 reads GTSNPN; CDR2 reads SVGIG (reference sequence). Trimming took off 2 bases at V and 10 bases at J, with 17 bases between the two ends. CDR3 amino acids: CAWSIDSNGGKLFF. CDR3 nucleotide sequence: TGTGCCTGGAGTATAGACAGCAACGGCGGAAAACTGTTTTTT.

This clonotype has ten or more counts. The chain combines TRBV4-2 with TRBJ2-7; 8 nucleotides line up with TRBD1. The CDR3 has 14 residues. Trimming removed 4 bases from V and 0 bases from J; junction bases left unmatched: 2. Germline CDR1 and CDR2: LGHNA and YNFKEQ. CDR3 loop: CASSPGQGSYEQYF. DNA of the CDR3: TGTGCCAGCAGCCCTGGACAGGGCTCCTACGAGCAGTACTTC.

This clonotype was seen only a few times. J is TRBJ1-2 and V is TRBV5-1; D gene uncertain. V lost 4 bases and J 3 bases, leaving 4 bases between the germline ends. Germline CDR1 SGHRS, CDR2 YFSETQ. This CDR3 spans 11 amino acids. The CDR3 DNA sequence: TGCGCCAGCAGCGGGGACTATGGCTACACCTTC. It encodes CASSGDYGYTF.

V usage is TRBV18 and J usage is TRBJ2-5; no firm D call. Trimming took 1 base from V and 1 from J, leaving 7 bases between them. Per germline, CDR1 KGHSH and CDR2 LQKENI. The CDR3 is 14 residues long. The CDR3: CASSPRNSQETQYF. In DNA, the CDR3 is TGTGCCAGCTCACCACGAAACAGCCAAGAGACCCAGTACTTC. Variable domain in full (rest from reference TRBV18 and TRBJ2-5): NAGVMQNPRHLVRRRGQEARLRCSPMKGHSHVYWYRQLPEEGLKFMVYLQKENIIDESGMPKERFSAEFPKEGPSILRIQQVVRGDSAAYFCASSPRNSQETQYFGPGTRLLVL.

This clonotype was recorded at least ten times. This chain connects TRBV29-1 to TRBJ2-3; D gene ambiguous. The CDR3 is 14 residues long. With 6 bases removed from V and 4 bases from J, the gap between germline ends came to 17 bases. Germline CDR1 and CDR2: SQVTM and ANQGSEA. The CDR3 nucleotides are TGCAGCGTGGGAAACTACAGAGGCGCAGATACGCAGTATTTT. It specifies CSVGNYRGADTQYF.

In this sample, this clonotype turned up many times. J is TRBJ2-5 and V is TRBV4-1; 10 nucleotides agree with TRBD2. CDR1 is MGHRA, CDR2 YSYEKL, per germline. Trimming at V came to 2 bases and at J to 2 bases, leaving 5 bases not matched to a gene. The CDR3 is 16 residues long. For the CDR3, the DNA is TGCGCCAGCAGCCAAAAGGCTAGCGGGGGACAAGAGACCCAGTACTTC. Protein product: CASSQKASGGQETQYF.

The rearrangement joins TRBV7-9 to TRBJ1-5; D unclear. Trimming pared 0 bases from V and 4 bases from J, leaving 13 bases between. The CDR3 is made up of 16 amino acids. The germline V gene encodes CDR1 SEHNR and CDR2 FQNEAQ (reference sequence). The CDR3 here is CASSLAGGIQNQPQHF. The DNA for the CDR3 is TGTGCCAGCAGCTTAGCAGGAGGGATTCAAAATCAGCCCCAGCATTTT.

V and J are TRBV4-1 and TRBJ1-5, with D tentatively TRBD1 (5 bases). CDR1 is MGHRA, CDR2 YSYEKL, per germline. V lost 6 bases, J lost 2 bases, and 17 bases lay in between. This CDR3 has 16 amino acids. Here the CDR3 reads CASRGEGWLGNQPQHF. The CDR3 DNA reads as TGCGCCAGCAGGGGGGAGGGTTGGTTGGGCAATCAGCCCCAGCATTTT.

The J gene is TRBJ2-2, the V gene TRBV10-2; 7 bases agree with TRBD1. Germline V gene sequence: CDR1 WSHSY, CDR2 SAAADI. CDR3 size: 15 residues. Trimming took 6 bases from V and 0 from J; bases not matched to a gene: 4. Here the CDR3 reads CASSDQGANTGELFF. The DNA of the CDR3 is TGCGCCAGCAGCGATCAGGGGGCGAACACCGGGGAGCTGTTTTTT.

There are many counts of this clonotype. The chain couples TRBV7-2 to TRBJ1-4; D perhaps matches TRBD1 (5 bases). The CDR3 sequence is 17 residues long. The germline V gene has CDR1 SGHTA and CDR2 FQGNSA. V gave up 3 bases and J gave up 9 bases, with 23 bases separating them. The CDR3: CASSLRIQGGEWQKLFF. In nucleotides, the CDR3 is TGTGCCAGCAGCTTGAGGATCCAGGGCGGTGAATGGCAAAAACTGTTTTTT.

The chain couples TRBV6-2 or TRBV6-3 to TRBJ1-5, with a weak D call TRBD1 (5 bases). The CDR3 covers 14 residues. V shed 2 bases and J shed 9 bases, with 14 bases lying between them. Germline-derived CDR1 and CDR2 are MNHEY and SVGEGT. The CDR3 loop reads CASSYAGPGWPQHF. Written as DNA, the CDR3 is TGTGCCAGCAGTTACGCGGGGCCCGGTTGGCCCCAGCATTTT.

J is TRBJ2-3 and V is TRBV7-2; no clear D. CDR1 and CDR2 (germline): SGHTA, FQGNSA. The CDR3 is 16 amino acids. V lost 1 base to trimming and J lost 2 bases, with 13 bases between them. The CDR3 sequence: CASSLGVGTFTDTQYF. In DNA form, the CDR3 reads TGTGCCAGCAGCTTAGGGGTGGGCACTTTCACAGATACGCAGTATTTT.

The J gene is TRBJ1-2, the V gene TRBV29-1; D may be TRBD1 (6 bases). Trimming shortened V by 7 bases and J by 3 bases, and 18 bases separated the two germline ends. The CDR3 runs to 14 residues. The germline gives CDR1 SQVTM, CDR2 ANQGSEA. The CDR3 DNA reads TGCAGCGCCCCAGACAGGACACGCGACTATGGCTACACCTTC. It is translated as CSAPDRTRDYGYTF.

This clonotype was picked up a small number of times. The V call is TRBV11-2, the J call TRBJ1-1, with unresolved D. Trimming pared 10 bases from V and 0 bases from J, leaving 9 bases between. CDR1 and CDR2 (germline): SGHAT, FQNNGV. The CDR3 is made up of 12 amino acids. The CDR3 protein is CATSTLNTEAFF. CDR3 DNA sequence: TGTGCCACGTCTACTCTGAACACTGAAGCTTTCTTT.

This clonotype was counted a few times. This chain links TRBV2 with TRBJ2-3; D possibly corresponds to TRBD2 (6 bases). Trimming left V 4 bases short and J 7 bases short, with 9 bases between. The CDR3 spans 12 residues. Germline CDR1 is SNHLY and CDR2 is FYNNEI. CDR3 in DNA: TGTGCCAGCAGTGTGGGGGGAAATACGCAGTATTTT. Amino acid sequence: CASSVGGNTQYF.

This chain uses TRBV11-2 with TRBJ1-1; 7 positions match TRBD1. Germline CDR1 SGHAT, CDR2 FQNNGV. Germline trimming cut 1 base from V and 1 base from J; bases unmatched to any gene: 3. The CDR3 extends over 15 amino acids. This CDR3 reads CASSLAGTANTEAFF. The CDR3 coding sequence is TGTGCCAGCAGCTTAGCCGGGACAGCGAACACTGAAGCTTTCTTT.

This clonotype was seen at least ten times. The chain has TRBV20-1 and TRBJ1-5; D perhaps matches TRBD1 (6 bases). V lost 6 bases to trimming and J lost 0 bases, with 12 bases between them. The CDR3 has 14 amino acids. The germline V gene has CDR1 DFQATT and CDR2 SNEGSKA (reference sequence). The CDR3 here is CSARGTLSNQPQHF. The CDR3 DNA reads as TGCAGTGCCCGGGGGACACTTAGCAATCAGCCCCAGCATTTT.

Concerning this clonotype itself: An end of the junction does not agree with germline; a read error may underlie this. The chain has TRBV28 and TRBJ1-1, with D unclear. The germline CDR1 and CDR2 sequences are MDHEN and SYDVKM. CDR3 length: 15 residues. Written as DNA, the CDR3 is TGTGTCAGCACTCCCTCGCTTGGGGTTTGGACTGAAGCTTTCTTT. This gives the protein CVSTPSLGVWTEAFF.